This TCR beta chain was captured in a study of tissue T cells after allogeneic stem cell transplantation. In this sample, this clone turned up once. Mouse names are used for the genes. The sequenced fragment ends 1 residue before the CDR3 boundary, so the rest is inferred from the germline J gene. Germline V gene sequence: CDR1 LGHNA, CDR2 YSYQKL. This CDR3 spans 14 amino acids. V lost 1 base and J lost 3, with 9 bases in between. The table came from immunoSEQ multiplex PCR; TCRdb's copy has only in-frame clones and leaves some out. The sample lists over 40,000 clones; 73% were seen once. This rearrangement joins TRBV2 to TRBJ1-2; possibly TRBD1 for D (6 bases). The material sequenced was sorted cells pooled from one or two spleens. This TCR was sampled from a pool of C57BL/6 mice in good health. CDR3 sequence reads: CASSQAGEDSDYTF. The sequenced part of the CDR3 DNA is TGTGCCAGCAGCCAAGCAGGGGAGGACTCCGACTACACC.